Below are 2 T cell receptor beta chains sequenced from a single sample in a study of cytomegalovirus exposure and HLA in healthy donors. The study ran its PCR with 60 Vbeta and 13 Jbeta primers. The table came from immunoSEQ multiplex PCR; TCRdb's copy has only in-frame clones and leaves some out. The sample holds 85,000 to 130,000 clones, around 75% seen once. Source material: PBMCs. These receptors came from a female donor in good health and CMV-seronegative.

As DNA, the CDR3 is TGTGCCATCAGAGGGGGATCTGACAGCTACGAGCAGTACTTC. Protein product: CAIRGGSDSYEQYF. The chain has TRBV10-3 and TRBJ2-7; a weak D match, TRBD1 (6 bases). The CDR3 contains 14 residues. Germline CDR1 ENHRY, CDR2 SYGVKD. Trimming cost V 6 bases and J 3 bases, with 15 bases left between them.

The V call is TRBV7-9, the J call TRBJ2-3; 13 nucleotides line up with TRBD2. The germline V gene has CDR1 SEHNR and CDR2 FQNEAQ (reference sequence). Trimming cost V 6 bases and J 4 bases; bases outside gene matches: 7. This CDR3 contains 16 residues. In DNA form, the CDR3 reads TGTGCCAGCAGGACGACTAGCGGGAGGTCCCCAGATACGCAGTATTTT. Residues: CASRTTSGRSPDTQYF.